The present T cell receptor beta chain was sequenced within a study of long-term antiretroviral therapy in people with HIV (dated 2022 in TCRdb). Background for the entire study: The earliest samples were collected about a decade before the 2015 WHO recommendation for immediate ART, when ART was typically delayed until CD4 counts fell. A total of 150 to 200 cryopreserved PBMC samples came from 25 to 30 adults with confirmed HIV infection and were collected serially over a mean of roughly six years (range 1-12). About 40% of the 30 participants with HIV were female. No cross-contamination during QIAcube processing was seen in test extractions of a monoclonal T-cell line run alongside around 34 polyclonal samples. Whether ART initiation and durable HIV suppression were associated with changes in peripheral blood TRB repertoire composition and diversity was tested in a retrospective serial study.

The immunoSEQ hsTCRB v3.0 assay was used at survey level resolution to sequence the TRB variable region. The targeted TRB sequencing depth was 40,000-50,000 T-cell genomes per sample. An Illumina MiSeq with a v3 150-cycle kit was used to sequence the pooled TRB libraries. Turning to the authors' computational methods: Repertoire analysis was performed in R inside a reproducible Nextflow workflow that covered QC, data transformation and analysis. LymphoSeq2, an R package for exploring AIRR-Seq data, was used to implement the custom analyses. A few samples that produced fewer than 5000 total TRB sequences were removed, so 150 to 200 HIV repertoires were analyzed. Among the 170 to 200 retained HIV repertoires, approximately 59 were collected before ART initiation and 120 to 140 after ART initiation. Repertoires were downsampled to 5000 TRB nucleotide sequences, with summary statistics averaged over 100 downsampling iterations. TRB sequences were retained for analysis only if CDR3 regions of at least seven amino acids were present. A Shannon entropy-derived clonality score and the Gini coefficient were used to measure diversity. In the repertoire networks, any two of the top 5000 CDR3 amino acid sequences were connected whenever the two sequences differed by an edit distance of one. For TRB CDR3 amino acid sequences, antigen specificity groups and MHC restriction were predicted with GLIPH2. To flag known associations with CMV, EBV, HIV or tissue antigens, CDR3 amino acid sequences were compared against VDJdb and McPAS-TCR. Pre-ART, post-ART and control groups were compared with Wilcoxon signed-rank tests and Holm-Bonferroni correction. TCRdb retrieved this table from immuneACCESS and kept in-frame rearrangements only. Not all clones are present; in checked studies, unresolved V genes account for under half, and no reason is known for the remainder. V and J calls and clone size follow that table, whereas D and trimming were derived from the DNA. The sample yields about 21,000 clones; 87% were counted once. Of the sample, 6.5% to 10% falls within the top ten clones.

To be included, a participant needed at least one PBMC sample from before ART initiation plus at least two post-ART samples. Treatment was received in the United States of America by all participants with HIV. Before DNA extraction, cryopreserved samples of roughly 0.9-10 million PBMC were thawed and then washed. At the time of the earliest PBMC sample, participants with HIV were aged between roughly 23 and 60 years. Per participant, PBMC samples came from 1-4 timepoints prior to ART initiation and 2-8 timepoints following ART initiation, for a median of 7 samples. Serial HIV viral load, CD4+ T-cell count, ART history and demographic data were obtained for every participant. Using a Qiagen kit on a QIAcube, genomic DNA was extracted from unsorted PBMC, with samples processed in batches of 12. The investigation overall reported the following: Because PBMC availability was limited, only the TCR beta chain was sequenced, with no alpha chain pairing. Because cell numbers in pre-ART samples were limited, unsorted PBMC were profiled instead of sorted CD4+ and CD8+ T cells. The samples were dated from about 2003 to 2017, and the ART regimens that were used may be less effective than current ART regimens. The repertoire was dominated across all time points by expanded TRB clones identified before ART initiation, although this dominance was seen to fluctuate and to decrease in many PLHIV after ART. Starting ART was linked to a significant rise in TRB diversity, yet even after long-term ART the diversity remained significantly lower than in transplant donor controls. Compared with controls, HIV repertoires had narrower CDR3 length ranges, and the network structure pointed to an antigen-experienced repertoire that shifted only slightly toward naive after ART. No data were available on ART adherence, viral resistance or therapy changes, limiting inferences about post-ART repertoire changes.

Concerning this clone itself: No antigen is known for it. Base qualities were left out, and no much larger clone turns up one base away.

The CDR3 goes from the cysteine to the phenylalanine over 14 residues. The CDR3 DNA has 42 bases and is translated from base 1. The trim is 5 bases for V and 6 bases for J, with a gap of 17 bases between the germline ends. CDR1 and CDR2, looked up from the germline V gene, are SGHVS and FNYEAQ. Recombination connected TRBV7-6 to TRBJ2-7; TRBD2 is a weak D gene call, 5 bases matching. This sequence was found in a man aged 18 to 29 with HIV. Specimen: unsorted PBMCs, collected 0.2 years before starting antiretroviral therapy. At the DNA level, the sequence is TGTGCCAGCAGCCGCGGACCGGGGTCTACCGAGCAGTACTTC. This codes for CASSRGPGSTEQYF.